What follows describes a single T cell receptor beta chain. RNA in amounts of roughly 0.45 to 1 ug was reverse transcribed with random hexamers. TCRdb fed the immunoSEQ multiplex PCR reads into MiXCR, producing one record per CDR3 protein. The table lists roughly 190,000 distinct CDR3 sequences, over 90% of them singletons. The entry originates in a study of CD8 T cells in Susac syndrome. V shed 8 bases and J shed 1 base, with 10 bases lying between them. CDR1 is ENHRY, CDR2 SYGVKD, per germline. CDR3 size: 13 residues. This sequence joins TRBV10-3 and TRBJ2-3; perhaps TRBD2 as D (6 bases). The TCR sequence derives from a human donor with Susac syndrome. The specimen was CD8+ T cells from PBMCs. CDR3 sequence reads: CAIEASGTDTQYF. DNA for the CDR3: TGTGCCATCGAGGCTAGCGGCACAGATACGCAGTATTTT.